These T cell receptor beta chains were read from a single sample in a study of CD8+ T cells in alopecia areata. Clones were sequenced by immunoSEQ multiplex PCR, and TCRdb holds only the in-frame ones, with some missing. The sample contains over 200,000 clones, about three fifths of which appear only once. Here the sequenced sample was CD4+ T cells sorted from blood, taken at week 4, from a patient treated with tofacitinib. These receptor sequences come from a human donor with alopecia areata. CDR3s include the opening cysteine and the closing phenylalanine or tryptophan. Each record gives: CDR3 protein, V gene, clone size, J gene. Clone sizes are given selectively: once, few, many, or a class where the clone is expanded.

CSVLGTGEFYEQYF | TRBV29-1 | . | TRBJ2-7
CASSGQGGNQPQHF | TRBV2 | . | TRBJ1-5
CASSPPGYNTEAFF | TRBV18 | . | TRBJ1-1
CASSLDGGLEQYF | TRBV5-1 | . | TRBJ2-7
CASSSWTGTDTQYF | TRBV7-9 | . | TRBJ2-3
CASSLDSGGNTIYF | TRBV7-2 | . | TRBJ1-3
CASSLVGGSGQPQHF | TRBV7-2 | . | TRBJ1-5
CASSPLPQILNTEAFF | TRBV7-9 | . | TRBJ1-1
CASSEALVSSGTQYF | TRBV2 | few | TRBJ2-5
CASRRGAAEQYF | TRBV6-6 | . | TRBJ2-5
CSVANQGVVTGELFF | TRBV29-1 | few | TRBJ2-2
CASRPGQKNSPLHF | TRBV6-4 | . | TRBJ1-6
CASSEQVQETQYF | TRBV19 | . | TRBJ2-5
CASRADEAKNIQYF | TRBV5-1 | once | TRBJ2-4
CASSLDSPNNQPQHF | TRBV5-1 | once | TRBJ1-5
CSVELRLVPEAFF | TRBV29-1 | . | TRBJ1-1
CAWRVRGAGASSPLHF | TRBV30 | . | TRBJ1-6
CASSLNLGETQYF | TRBV7-6 | . | TRBJ2-5
CASSARPGTEAFF | TRBV27 | . | TRBJ1-1
CSVSQAGGNQPQHF | TRBV29-1 | . | TRBJ1-5
CASPTWLAGRSNEQFF | TRBV11-2 | . | TRBJ2-1
CACTGPHTEAFF | TRBV30 | once | TRBJ1-1
CASSESGAVPATFF | TRBV25-1 | . | TRBJ1-1
CSVFLGTEAFF | TRBV29-1 | few | TRBJ1-1
CASSYRGQGADTQYF | TRBV6-5 | once | TRBJ2-3
CASSFGISNQPQHF | TRBV11-2 | . | TRBJ1-5
CAWSRTGITGELFF | TRBV30 | . | TRBJ2-2
CSAEGGNTQYF | TRBV20-1 | . | TRBJ2-3
CSVQGTSYEQYF | TRBV29-1 | . | TRBJ2-7
CASTVQGPYNEQFF | TRBV5-1 | once | TRBJ2-1